This is a list of T cell receptor beta chains from one sample in a study of neurological immune-mediated disorders. TCRdb itself ran the 5' RACE reads through MiXCR, one entry per CDR3 protein. The sample includes 35,000 to 55,000 distinct CDR3 sequences, roughly 6.3% seen only once; the top ten take 0.55% to 0.65%. Sequenced input: CD4+ T cells from blood. The receptor set was obtained from a woman aged 40 to 55 in good health. CDR3s include the opening cysteine and the closing phenylalanine or tryptophan. D genes are given only for firm matches. Rows may omit the clone size; those that give it use once, few, many or a size class.

clone size: many
V gene: TRBV9
J gene: TRBJ2-7
D gene: TRBD2
CDR3 protein: CASSVGPSSGEQYF

clone size: many
V gene: TRBV20-1
J gene: TRBJ2-2
D gene: .
CDR3 protein: CSWGVIGTGELFF

clone size: .
V gene: TRBV27
J gene: TRBJ2-5
D gene: .
CDR3 protein: CASSTMGEETQYF

clone size: .
V gene: TRBV29-1
J gene: TRBJ2-2
D gene: .
CDR3 protein: CSVGDTGELFF

clone size: many
V gene: TRBV28
J gene: TRBJ2-5
D gene: .
CDR3 protein: CASSYPGGAETQYF

clone size: few
V gene: TRBV30
J gene: TRBJ1-5
D gene: .
CDR3 protein: CAWSVRGRGGGQPQHF

clone size: many
V gene: TRBV12-3/TRBV12-4
J gene: TRBJ2-5
D gene: .
CDR3 protein: CASTPGELGTQYF

clone size: many
V gene: TRBV2
J gene: TRBJ2-7
D gene: TRBD2
CDR3 protein: CASSNQAGGPYEQYF

clone size: many
V gene: TRBV2
J gene: TRBJ2-2
D gene: .
CDR3 protein: CASGNANTGELFF

clone size: many
V gene: TRBV7-8
J gene: TRBJ2-3
D gene: .
CDR3 protein: CASSAHRDTQYF

clone size: many
V gene: TRBV29-1
J gene: TRBJ1-1
D gene: TRBD1
CDR3 protein: CSVEDGQAGTEAFF

clone size: many
V gene: TRBV29-1
J gene: TRBJ2-3
D gene: TRBD1
CDR3 protein: CSVTGQFTDTQYF

clone size: many
V gene: TRBV5-1
J gene: TRBJ2-1
D gene: .
CDR3 protein: CASSLEPYNEQFF

clone size: many
V gene: TRBV28
J gene: TRBJ2-7
D gene: TRBD2
CDR3 protein: CASSFSLSGSSYEQYF

clone size: many
V gene: TRBV18
J gene: TRBJ1-4
D gene: .
CDR3 protein: CASSNRGPRLEKLFF

clone size: .
V gene: TRBV20-1
J gene: TRBJ1-6
D gene: .
CDR3 protein: CSAREIGGVRNSPLHF

clone size: many
V gene: TRBV5-1
J gene: TRBJ2-1
D gene: .
CDR3 protein: CASSLFSGYNEQFF

clone size: many
V gene: TRBV15
J gene: TRBJ2-1
D gene: TRBD1
CDR3 protein: CATSKTRDRPNEQFF

clone size: many
V gene: TRBV7-6
J gene: TRBJ2-5
D gene: TRBD1
CDR3 protein: CASSLRGTGITETQYF

clone size: many
V gene: TRBV24-1
J gene: TRBJ1-5
D gene: .
CDR3 protein: CATSVGGVWQGSNQPQHF

clone size: many
V gene: TRBV9
J gene: TRBJ2-2
D gene: .
CDR3 protein: CASSPHGSPNTGELFF

clone size: many
V gene: TRBV5-1
J gene: TRBJ1-1
D gene: .
CDR3 protein: CASSSQGQGNTEAFF

clone size: many
V gene: TRBV29-1
J gene: TRBJ2-3
D gene: .
CDR3 protein: CSVDSVGDTQYF

clone size: .
V gene: TRBV20-1
J gene: TRBJ2-5
D gene: .
CDR3 protein: CSARDELREFQETQYF

clone size: many
V gene: TRBV4-3
J gene: TRBJ2-5
D gene: TRBD2
CDR3 protein: CASSQDLAGGSYQETQYF

clone size: many
V gene: TRBV29-1
J gene: TRBJ2-3
D gene: .
CDR3 protein: CSVAGGAAGDTQYF

clone size: few
V gene: TRBV7-9
J gene: TRBJ2-1
D gene: TRBD2
CDR3 protein: CASSLTLTSGYNEQFF

clone size: many
V gene: TRBV5-6
J gene: TRBJ2-3
D gene: .
CDR3 protein: CANPRVQPEDTQYF

clone size: many
V gene: TRBV12-3/TRBV12-4
J gene: TRBJ1-5
D gene: TRBD1
CDR3 protein: CASGTVVNQPQHF

clone size: many
V gene: TRBV5-1
J gene: TRBJ1-2
D gene: TRBD1
CDR3 protein: CASSPAGQRANYGYTF

clone size: many
V gene: TRBV12-3/TRBV12-4
J gene: TRBJ2-4
D gene: TRBD1
CDR3 protein: CASTPVQDRGGENIQYF

clone size: many
V gene: TRBV12-3/TRBV12-4
J gene: TRBJ1-6
D gene: .
CDR3 protein: CASSFLGANSPLHF

clone size: many
V gene: TRBV20-1
J gene: TRBJ1-6
D gene: .
CDR3 protein: CSATSTGAYSPLHF

clone size: many
V gene: TRBV10-3
J gene: TRBJ2-3
D gene: TRBD2
CDR3 protein: CAISLLAGGVADTQYF

clone size: few
V gene: TRBV12-3/TRBV12-4
J gene: TRBJ2-2
D gene: .
CDR3 protein: CASSLSIQGIGTGELFF

clone size: many
V gene: TRBV6-6
J gene: TRBJ2-7
D gene: .
CDR3 protein: CASSYTGITSYEQYF

clone size: many
V gene: TRBV18
J gene: TRBJ1-1
D gene: .
CDR3 protein: CASVGMNTEAFF

clone size: many
V gene: TRBV12-3/TRBV12-4
J gene: TRBJ1-2
D gene: .
CDR3 protein: CASSLSIRERMDGYTF

clone size: many
V gene: TRBV20-1
J gene: TRBJ1-5
D gene: .
CDR3 protein: CSAQADPSPNQPQHF

clone size: many
V gene: TRBV5-1
J gene: TRBJ2-2
D gene: .
CDR3 protein: CASSLGETNTGELFF

clone size: many
V gene: TRBV19
J gene: TRBJ2-4
D gene: .
CDR3 protein: CASSREEVAKNIQYF

clone size: .
V gene: TRBV6-2/TRBV6-3
J gene: TRBJ1-2
D gene: TRBD1
CDR3 protein: CASRPDGQGPNYGYTF

clone size: many
V gene: TRBV10-3
J gene: TRBJ2-7
D gene: .
CDR3 protein: CAIFGGAAYEQYF

clone size: many
V gene: TRBV20-1
J gene: TRBJ2-1
D gene: TRBD2
CDR3 protein: CSASKWLADDEQFF

clone size: many
V gene: TRBV6-6
J gene: TRBJ2-4
D gene: .
CDR3 protein: CASSYSYEGTKNIQYF

clone size: many
V gene: TRBV7-8
J gene: TRBJ2-5
D gene: TRBD1
CDR3 protein: CASSADRQGEWAQYF

clone size: many
V gene: TRBV2
J gene: TRBJ1-2
D gene: TRBD1
CDR3 protein: CASKARRQGFGYTF

clone size: many
V gene: TRBV20-1
J gene: TRBJ2-3
D gene: TRBD2
CDR3 protein: CSARVLAGLVSTDTQYF

clone size: medium-sized
V gene: TRBV12-3/TRBV12-4
J gene: TRBJ2-3
D gene: .
CDR3 protein: CASSFGLSEYF

clone size: many
V gene: TRBV20-1
J gene: TRBJ1-5
D gene: TRBD1
CDR3 protein: CSAIPPDRNQPQHF

clone size: many
V gene: TRBV5-1
J gene: TRBJ2-7
D gene: TRBD2
CDR3 protein: CASSSREGRYEQYF

clone size: many
V gene: TRBV28
J gene: TRBJ1-2
D gene: TRBD1
CDR3 protein: CASQGAYGYTF

clone size: many
V gene: TRBV18
J gene: TRBJ2-5
D gene: .
CDR3 protein: CASSPLNQGTGETQYF

clone size: many
V gene: TRBV29-1
J gene: TRBJ1-5
D gene: TRBD1
CDR3 protein: CSVAKGANQPQHF

clone size: many
V gene: TRBV29-1
J gene: TRBJ2-4
D gene: .
CDR3 protein: CSVIRDAQFVGIQYF